Listed below are T cell receptor beta chains from one sample, sequenced in a study of OX40 agonist ivuxolimab in advanced cancers. Libraries were prepared by immunoSEQ multiplex PCR; TCRdb keeps only in-frame clonotypes and omits some of them. Of 65,000 or so clones in the sample, about 83% were seen once. The starting material was CD4+ or CD8+ T cells sorted from blood, obtained in a trial of the OX40 agonist ivuxolimab. These receptors all stem from an adult with an advanced solid tumor such as melanoma, head and neck, liver or kidney cancer. CDR3s include the opening cysteine and the closing phenylalanine or tryptophan. A D gene is named only where the DNA matches it firmly. A clone size is listed for some rows: how often the clone was seen (once, few, many), or a class if it is expanded.

TRBJ2-5 | - | once | TRBV7-2 | CASSLDSRGAGSTQYF | TGTGCCAGCAGCTTAGATTCCCGGGGCGCCGGTTCTACCCAGTACTTC
TRBJ2-1 | - | - | TRBV18 | CASSPMARNEQFF | TGTGCCAGCTCACCGATGGCGCGCAATGAGCAGTTCTTC
TRBJ2-2 | TRBD2 | - | TRBV9 | CASSARTSVNTGELFF | TGTGCCAGCAGCGCTAGGACTAGCGTAAACACCGGGGAGCTGTTTTTT
TRBJ1-6 | - | - | TRBV5-1 | CASSRGSRANSPLHF | TGCGCCAGCAGCAGGGGAAGCAGGGCTAATTCACCCCTCCACTTT
TRBJ1-6 | TRBD1 | - | TRBV11-2 | CASRGQGDSPLHF | TGTGCCAGCAGGGGACAGGGTGATTCACCCCTCCACTTT
TRBJ2-3 | - | - | TRBV5-6 | CASSLAVAAPQYF | TGTGCCAGCAGCTTGGCCGTTGCGGCCCCGCAGTATTTT
TRBJ1-2 | - | - | TRBV7-2 | CASSLLQNYGYTF | TGTGCCAGCAGCTTACTGCAAAACTATGGCTACACCTTC
TRBJ2-7 | - | - | TRBV6-1 | CASSLQGLDHYEQYF | TGTGCCAGCAGTTTACAAGGACTGGACCACTACGAGCAGTACTTC
TRBJ2-1 | TRBD1 | - | TRBV7-3 | CASSLSLGQGGNEQFF | TGTGCCAGCAGCTTATCCCTCGGACAGGGTGGAAATGAGCAGTTCTTC
TRBJ2-7 | TRBD1 | - | TRBV5-1 | CASSSSTGLRGQYF | TGCGCCAGCAGCTCCTCGACAGGGTTAAGAGGGCAGTACTTC
TRBJ2-3 | - | - | TRBV19 | CASKGSSTDTQYF | TGTGCCAGTAAAGGGTCTAGCACAGATACGCAGTATTTT
TRBJ2-7 | - | - | TRBV21-1 | CASSKGDRASYEQYF | TGTGCCAGCAGCAAAGGGGACAGGGCCTCCTACGAGCAGTACTTC
TRBJ2-3 | - | - | TRBV5-4 | CASSLAGPATQYF | TGTGCCAGCAGCTTGGCCGGTCCCGCAACGCAGTATTTT
TRBJ1-3 | - | once | TRBV5-6 | CASSLPPITSGNTIYF | TGTGCCAGCAGCTTACCTCCCATTACTTCTGGAAACACCATATATTTT
TRBJ1-2 | TRBD1 | - | TRBV27 | CASSRQGTGDYYGYTF | TGTGCCAGCAGTAGGCAGGGGACAGGGGATTACTATGGCTACACCTTC
TRBJ1-4 | - | - | TRBV6-6 | CASRDRQNEKLFF | TGTGCCAGCAGGGACCGACAGAATGAAAAACTGTTTTTT
TRBJ2-2 | TRBD1 | - | TRBV6-1 | CASSEGTGNTGELFF | TGTGCCAGCAGTGAAGGGACAGGGAACACCGGGGAGCTGTTTTTT
TRBJ1-3 | - | once | TRBV28 | CASSPGRSGNTIYF | TGTGCCAGCAGTCCAGGGCGCTCTGGAAACACCATATATTTT
TRBJ1-1 | - | - | TRBV10-2 | CASSVRRGAEAFF | TGCGCCAGCAGCGTCCGACGGGGAGCTGAAGCTTTCTTT
TRBJ2-2 | - | once | TRBV2 | CASSAVPGTGELFF | TGTGCCAGCAGCGCGGTACCAGGGACCGGGGAGCTGTTTTTT
TRBJ2-3 | TRBD2 | - | TRBV9 | CASSIASGSTDTQYF | TGTGCCAGCAGCATCGCTAGCGGTAGCACAGATACGCAGTATTTT
TRBJ2-4 | - | - | TRBV27 | CASSLRRGAKNIQYF | TGTGCCAGCAGTTTAAGGAGGGGGGCCAAAAACATTCAGTACTTC
TRBJ2-1 | - | - | TRBV6-1 | CASSVTNNEQFF | TGTGCCAGCAGTGTCACAAACAATGAGCAGTTCTTC
TRBJ1-5 | - | - | TRBV11-2 | CASSLAQGGNQPQHF | TGTGCCAGCAGCTTAGCCCAGGGCGGCAATCAGCCCCAGCATTTT
TRBJ2-1 | - | - | TRBV7-2 | CASSRARLVGEQFF | TGTGCCAGCAGCCGGGCGAGACTAGTCGGTGAGCAGTTCTTC
TRBJ1-2 | - | - | TRBV5-4 | CASSLAGWSGYTF | TGTGCCAGCAGCTTGGCCGGCTGGAGTGGCTACACCTTC
TRBJ2-7 | - | - | TRBV13 | CASSFRGRGVHEQYF | TGTGCCAGCAGCTTCCGGGGCAGGGGCGTTCACGAGCAGTACTTC
TRBJ1-4 | - | - | TRBV18 | CASSPRGSNEKLFF | TGTGCCAGCTCACCCCGAGGGTCTAATGAAAAACTGTTTTTT
TRBJ2-7 | - | - | TRBV9 | CASSVAAGPWDEQYF | TGTGCCAGCAGCGTAGCGGCAGGACCCTGGGACGAGCAGTACTTC
TRBJ2-3 | - | - | TRBV6-1 | CASSPRGPRTDTQYF | TGTGCCAGCAGTCCCAGAGGGCCCCGCACAGATACGCAGTATTTT
TRBJ1-2 | - | - | TRBV6-6 | CASSYEEVEGYTF | TGTGCCAGCAGTTACGAGGAGGTGGAAGGCTACACCTTC
TRBJ2-4 | TRBD2 | - | TRBV11-2 | CASSSTLAGRNIQYF | TGTGCCAGCAGCTCGACGCTAGCGGGGAGAAACATTCAGTACTTC
TRBJ2-6 | - | - | TRBV18 | CASSPLATGNSGANVLTF | TGTGCCAGCTCACCACTGGCTACAGGGAACTCTGGGGCCAACGTCCTGACTTTC
TRBJ1-2 | - | - | TRBV25-1 | CASSPLGIDYGYTF | TGTGCCAGCAGTCCCCTAGGTATTGACTATGGCTACACCTTC
TRBJ1-3 | - | - | TRBV6-5 | CASSSPIQVVGNTIYF | TGTGCCAGCAGTTCCCCGATTCAGGTTGTTGGAAACACCATATATTTT